This TCR beta chain was sequenced for a study of T cell changes during pregnancy in multiple sclerosis. The V gene's germline CDR1 is SGHVS and CDR2 FQNEAQ. The CDR3 is 15 amino acids. Trimming removed 5 bases from V and 0 bases from J, with 14 bases in between. TCRdb's copy holds only in-frame clones and misses some; the assay was immunoSEQ multiplex PCR. The sample lists fewer than 60,000 clones, approximately 93% seen once, with approximately 0.31% in the top ten. This material consisted of CD4+ T cells from peripheral blood mononuclear cells, taken in the third trimester of pregnancy. This chain uses TRBV7-8 with TRBJ2-7; tentatively, D is TRBD2 (6 bases). This clonotype originated in a female donor with multiple sclerosis, enrolled in a pregnancy study. The CDR3 region is CASSPRGSSSYEQYF. The CDR3, as DNA: TGTGCCAGCAGCCCCCGGGGGAGCAGCTCCTACGAGCAGTACTTC.